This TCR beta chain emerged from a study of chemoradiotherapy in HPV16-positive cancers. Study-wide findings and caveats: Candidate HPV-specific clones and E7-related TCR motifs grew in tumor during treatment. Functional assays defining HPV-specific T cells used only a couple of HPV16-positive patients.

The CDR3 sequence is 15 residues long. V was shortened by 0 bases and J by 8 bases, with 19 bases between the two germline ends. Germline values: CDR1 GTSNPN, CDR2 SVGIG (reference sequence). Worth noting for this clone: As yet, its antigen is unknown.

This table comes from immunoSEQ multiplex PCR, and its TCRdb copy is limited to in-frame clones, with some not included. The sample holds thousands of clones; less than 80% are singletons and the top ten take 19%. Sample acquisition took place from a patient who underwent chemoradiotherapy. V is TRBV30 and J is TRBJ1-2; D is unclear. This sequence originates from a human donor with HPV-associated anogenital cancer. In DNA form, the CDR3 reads TGTGCCTGGAGTGTACCTTTTTCCATGGAAGGCGGCTACACCTTC. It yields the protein CAWSVPFSMEGGYTF.